These T cell receptor beta chains were read from a single sample in a study of OX40 agonist ivuxolimab in advanced cancers. Produced via immunoSEQ multiplex PCR; TCRdb's table is partial and in-frame only. The table has about 82,000 clones, 75% to 90% seen once. The sample was CD4+ or CD8+ T cells sorted from blood, taken in a trial of the OX40 agonist ivuxolimab. The origin of the receptors is an adult with an advanced solid tumor such as melanoma, head and neck, liver or kidney cancer. CDR3s include the opening cysteine and the closing phenylalanine or tryptophan. A D gene is named only where the DNA matches it firmly. Size is omitted from some rows. Given values are once, few, many or a class for expanded clones.

size	V	D	J	CDR3	DNA
NA	TRBV6-5	NA	TRBJ2-7	CASSYSSGASGEQYF	TGTGCCAGCAGTTACTCTTCGGGTGCTTCGGGTGAGCAGTACTTC
NA	TRBV9	NA	TRBJ2-2	CASSPTTRGDTGELFF	TGTGCCAGCAGCCCAACAACCAGGGGGGACACCGGGGAGCTGTTTTTT
NA	TRBV18	NA	TRBJ2-7	CASSPSGTAYEQYF	TGTGCCAGCTCACCGTCCGGGACCGCCTACGAGCAGTACTTC
NA	TRBV28	NA	TRBJ2-2	CASSLGLKNTGELFF	TGTGCCAGCAGCCTTGGGCTGAAGAACACCGGGGAGCTGTTTTTT
NA	TRBV5-4	NA	TRBJ1-5	CATAGVDQPQHF	TGTGCCACGGCAGGGGTTGATCAGCCCCAGCATTTT
NA	TRBV5-6	NA	TRBJ1-2	CASSGWALYGYTF	TGTGCCAGCAGCGGTTGGGCCCTCTATGGCTACACCTTC
NA	TRBV18	TRBD1	TRBJ2-2	CASSPRQGSNTGELFF	TGTGCCAGCTCACCCCGACAGGGGTCGAACACCGGGGAGCTGTTTTTT
NA	TRBV19	TRBD2	TRBJ2-3	CASSIKTSGGRTDTQYF	TGTGCCAGTAGTATAAAAACTAGCGGGGGGAGGACAGATACGCAGTATTTT
few	TRBV4-3	NA	TRBJ2-2	CASSQDVAEGGELFF	TGCGCCAGCAGCCAAGATGTGGCAGAAGGCGGGGAGCTGTTTTTT
NA	TRBV28	TRBD1	TRBJ1-6	CASSLLPGTGSNSPLHF	TGTGCCAGCAGTTTACTCCCCGGGACAGGGAGTAATTCACCCCTCCACTTT
few	TRBV2	NA	TRBJ2-1	CASSLYSTASGSYNEQFF	TGTGCCAGCAGTCTCTACTCGACGGCCAGTGGGAGCTACAATGAGCAGTTCTTC
NA	TRBV19	TRBD1	TRBJ2-3	CASSLGQGRGADTQYF	TGTGCCAGTAGTTTAGGACAGGGAAGAGGCGCAGATACGCAGTATTTT
NA	TRBV28	NA	TRBJ1-6	CASSRMDSYSPLHF	TGTGCCAGCAGCCGTATGGACAGCTATTCACCCCTCCACTTT
NA	TRBV10-3	NA	TRBJ2-2	CSSGENTGELFF	TGTTCATCAGGGGAGAACACCGGGGAGCTGTTTTTT
NA	TRBV5-4	TRBD1	TRBJ2-1	CASSPGTGGYDEQFF	TGTGCCAGCAGCCCCGGGACAGGGGGGTACGATGAGCAGTTCTTC
NA	TRBV29-1	NA	TRBJ2-7	CSALTRWERAYEQYF	TGCAGCGCCCTAACTCGATGGGAGAGGGCCTACGAGCAGTACTTC
once	TRBV5-4	NA	TRBJ1-1	CASSLGHTEAFF	TGTGCCAGCAGCTTAGGACACACTGAAGCTTTCTTT
NA	TRBV6-5	NA	TRBJ2-5	CASSYSSLGETQYF	TGTGCCAGCAGTTACTCCTCTCTTGGGGAGACCCAGTACTTC
NA	TRBV30	NA	TRBJ2-3	CAWSVGGGSTDTQYF	TGTGCCTGGAGTGTTGGAGGGGGAAGCACAGATACGCAGTATTTT
few	TRBV5-1	TRBD2	TRBJ2-1	CASSLGASGVHEQFF	TGCGCCAGCAGCTTGGGGGCTAGCGGGGTCCATGAGCAGTTCTTC
once	TRBV7-9	NA	TRBJ1-4	CASSPGWREKLFF	TGTGCCAGCAGCCCCGGCTGGAGGGAAAAACTGTTTTTT
NA	TRBV6-5	NA	TRBJ1-2	CASSYSGTIYGYTF	TGTGCCAGCAGTTACTCGGGAACAATTTATGGCTACACCTTC
once	TRBV6-6	NA	TRBJ1-4	CASSYRGSEKLFF	TGTGCCAGCAGTTACCGGGGGAGTGAAAAACTGTTTTTT
once	TRBV18	TRBD1	TRBJ1-2	CASSPAGTGDYGYTF	TGTGCCAGCTCACCTGCCGGGACAGGGGATTATGGCTACACCTTC